This entry lists 23 T cell receptor beta chains sequenced from one sample in a study of CD8 T cells in Susac syndrome. Random-hexamer reverse transcription was applied to about 0.45 to 1 ug RNA. TCRdb ran MiXCR on the immunoSEQ multiplex PCR reads and lists one entry per CDR3 protein. In the table there are about 430,000 distinct CDR3 sequences, about 85% of which are singletons. The sequenced sample consisted of CD8+ T cells from PBMCs. The receptors derive from a human donor with multiple sclerosis.

The genes are TRBV5-5 and TRBJ1-1; D uncertain. Germline V lookup: CDR1 SGHKS, CDR2 YYEKEE (reference sequence). Between the trimmed V and J ends, which lost 5 bases and 8 bases, there was a span of 10 bases. This CDR3 is 11 amino acids long. CDR3 DNA: TGTGCCAGCAGGTTGACATCAGAAGCTTTCTTT. Its protein is CASRLTSEAFF.

The chain has TRBV4-1 and TRBJ1-5; D is uncertain. In germline, CDR1 is MGHRA, CDR2 YSYEKL. The CDR3 sequence is 14 residues long. The V end lost 0 bases, the J end lost 4 bases, and 7 bases lay between the germline ends. CDR3 amino acids: CASSQETVNQPQHF. The CDR3 region has the DNA TGCGCCAGCAGCCAAGAGACGGTGAATCAGCCCCAGCATTTT.

The rearrangement links TRBV29-1 to TRBJ1-5, with 8 bases that match TRBD1. Germline CDR1 and CDR2: SQVTM and ANQGSEA. There are 19 residues in the CDR3. V gave up 6 bases and J gave up 0 bases; unmatched junction bases: 19. CDR3 region: CSVVVPDRDRADSNQPQHF. CDR3 coding DNA: TGCAGCGTCGTTGTTCCGGACAGGGACAGAGCCGATAGCAATCAGCCCCAGCATTTT.

V is TRBV25-1 and J is TRBJ2-7; unclear D gene. Trimming removed 3 bases from V and 2 bases from J, with 8 bases in between. CDR3 length equals 13 residues. CDR1 is MGHDK, CDR2 SYGVNS, per germline. CDR3 nucleotides: TGTGCCAGCAGTGAGTCTAGGGCCTACGAGCAGTACTTC. This encodes CASSESRAYEQYF.

V is TRBV7-9 and J is TRBJ2-5; 8 bases are a match to TRBD1. This CDR3 comprises 14 residues. V lost 5 bases to trimming and J lost 3 bases; unmatched junction nucleotides: 5. The germline V gene has CDR1 SEHNR and CDR2 FQNEAQ (reference sequence). The CDR3 nucleotides read TGTGCCAGCAGCCCGGACAGGGCGAAAGAGACCCAGTACTTC. Its protein is CASSPDRAKETQYF.

This clonotype has a single count. The V call is TRBV5-1, the J call TRBJ1-1, with a weak D call TRBD1 (5 bases). Germline CDR1 reads SGHRS; CDR2 reads YFSETQ. V lost 4 bases and J 1 base, leaving 11 bases between the germline ends. The CDR3 is made up of 14 amino acids. The CDR3 loop reads CASSPWDGNTEAFF. In nucleotides, the CDR3 is TGCGCCAGCAGCCCGTGGGACGGGAACACTGAAGCTTTCTTT. The whole variable domain, remainder taken from reference TRBV5-1 and TRBJ1-1, is KAGVTQTPRYLIKTRGQQVTLSCSPISGHRSVSWYQQTPGQGLQFLFEYFSETQRNKGNFPGRFSGRQFSNSRSEMNVSTLELGDSALYLCASSPWDGNTEAFFGQGTRLTVV.

The J gene is TRBJ2-3, the V gene TRBV6-5, with D maybe TRBD2 (6 bases). This CDR3 region has 14 residues. The ends were cut back, 4 bases at V and 4 bases at J, with 12 bases in the middle. Germline V CDR1 and CDR2: MNHEY, SVGAGI. The CDR3 region is CASSWVGGSDTQYF. The CDR3 DNA sequence: TGTGCCAGCAGTTGGGTAGGAGGGTCAGATACGCAGTATTTT.

This rearrangement joins TRBV4-1 to TRBJ2-2; D uncertain. Germline V gives CDR1 MGHRA, CDR2 YSYEKL. The V end lost 0 bases, the J end lost 1 base, and 12 bases lay between the germline ends. The CDR3 is 17 amino acids. The CDR3 nucleotides read TGCGCCAGCAGCCAAGATCTCCCGGTCCGGAACACCGGGGAGCTGTTTTTT. Its translation: CASSQDLPVRNTGELFF.

This clonotype is a singleton in its sample. The genes are TRBV7-9 and TRBJ2-4; the D gene is possibly TRBD2 (5 bases). V dropped 5 bases and J dropped 3 bases, with 8 bases sitting between them. The length of the CDR3 is 13 residues. Germline assignment: CDR1 SEHNR and CDR2 FQNEAQ (reference sequence). The CDR3 region is CASSGGYKNIQYF. DNA for the CDR3: TGTGCCAGCAGCGGCGGGTACAAAAACATTCAGTACTTC.

In this sample, this clonotype turned up a few times. The rearrangement links TRBV27 to TRBJ2-3; 9 nucleotides line up with TRBD2. Trimming removed 4 bases from V and 4 bases from J; junction bases left unmatched: 6. The CDR3 has 15 residues. The V gene's germline CDR1 is MNHEY and CDR2 SMNVEV (reference sequence). DNA of the CDR3: TGTGCCAGCAGTTCCGCGGGGGGGCGGGCAGATACGCAGTATTTT. It encodes CASSSAGGRADTQYF.

V gene TRBV6-1 combines with J gene TRBJ2-2; 9 positions agree with TRBD2. The CDR3 runs to 15 residues. V was pared by 4 bases and J by 6 bases, with 6 bases of the junction left unmatched. Germline CDR1 is MNHNS and CDR2 is SASEGT. The CDR3 region is CASSGLAGTPGELFF. In DNA form, the CDR3 reads TGTGCCAGCAGTGGGCTAGCGGGAACCCCCGGGGAGCTGTTTTTT.

V gene TRBV23-1 combines with J gene TRBJ1-1, with D hard to call. TRBV23-1 qualifies as an ORF whose function is uncertain. V was trimmed by 0 bases and J by 0 bases, leaving 14 bases between them. The CDR3 spans 17 residues. The CDR3 sequence: CASSQSRREEVNTEAFF. DNA of the CDR3: TGCGCCAGCAGTCAATCGAGGAGGGAAGAGGTGAACACTGAAGCTTTCTTT.

This rearrangement joins TRBV5-1 to TRBJ1-2, with 7 bases identical to TRBD1. CDR1 is SGHRS and CDR2 is YFSETQ in the germline V gene. With 4 bases clipped from V and 1 base from J, the junction kept 10 bases outside the gene matches. The CDR3 has 16 residues. The CDR3 spells CASSTVTGEGNYGYTF. In nucleotides, the CDR3 is TGCGCCAGCAGCACTGTCACAGGGGAAGGTAACTATGGCTACACCTTC.

This clonotype was detected only a few times. The chain has TRBV19 and TRBJ2-1; D is ambiguous. The CDR3 covers 11 residues. V was cut by 3 bases and J by 6 bases, with 3 bases left in between. Germline V lookup: CDR1 LNHDA, CDR2 SQIVND (reference sequence). The CDR3 coding sequence is TGTGCCAGTAGTATCTCCAATGAGCAGTTCTTC. It translates to CASSISNEQFF. The variable domain in full, completed from reference TRBV19 and TRBJ2-1, reads DGGITQSPKYLFRKEGQNVTLSCEQNLNHDAMYWYRQDPGQGLRLIYYSQIVNDFQKGDIAEGYSVSREKKESFPLTVTSAQKNPTAFYLCASSISNEQFFGPGTRLTVL.

CDR3 sequence: CASSQVADPESGELFF. The CDR3 DNA is TGCGCCAGCAGCCAAGTCGCGGATCCCGAGTCCGGGGAGCTGTTTTTT. The chain has TRBV4-1 and TRBJ2-2; unclear D gene. Trimming cost V 1 base and J 6 bases, with 15 bases left between them. The V gene's germline CDR1 is MGHRA and CDR2 YSYEKL. The CDR3 is 16 residues long.

The chain combines TRBV11-2 with TRBJ2-7; 8 nucleotides align to TRBD1. Trimming at V came to 3 bases and at J to 2 bases, leaving 6 bases not matched to a gene. Germline values: CDR1 SGHAT, CDR2 FQNNGV. This CDR3 has 15 residues. Written as DNA, the CDR3 is TGTGCCAGCAGCTTTTGGACAGGGTCCCCCTACGAGCAGTACTTC. It specifies CASSFWTGSPYEQYF.

This chain joins TRBV29-1 and TRBJ1-2; D is unresolved. This CDR3 spans 12 amino acids. Germline-derived CDR1 and CDR2 are SQVTM and ANQGSEA. V lost 4 bases and J lost 6, with 12 bases in between. The CDR3 protein is CSVAPDANGYTF. The DNA for the CDR3 is TGCAGCGTTGCGCCGGACGCGAATGGCTACACCTTC.

The chain is built from TRBV5-1 and TRBJ2-7, with TRBD1 identical over 10 bases. Per the germline V gene, CDR1 is SGHRS and CDR2 is YFSETQ. There are 16 residues in the CDR3. V was clipped by 0 bases and J by 3 bases; unmatched bases: 6. The CDR3 DNA is TGCGCCAGCAGCTTGGCCCGGGACAGGGGTCGCTACGAGCAGTACTTC. Its translation: CASSLARDRGRYEQYF.

This clonotype was seen only once. The V gene is TRBV4-1, the J gene TRBJ2-1, with 8 positions matching TRBD1. Germline lookup yields CDR1 MGHRA and CDR2 YSYEKL. The CDR3 is 15 residues long. J was trimmed by 6 bases and V by 1 base; bases with no gene match: 5. The CDR3 nucleotides are TGCGCCAGCAGCCAAGGCGGACAGGGCGGCAATGAGCAGTTCTTC. This gives the protein CASSQGGQGGNEQFF.

The chain couples TRBV20-1 to TRBJ2-5; D remains unclear. Trimming removed 0 bases from V and 5 bases from J, with 4 bases in between. CDR1 is DFQATT, CDR2 SNEGSKA, per germline (reference sequence). The CDR3 loop spans 11 amino acids. CDR3 sequence reads: CSARDVETQYF. The DNA of the CDR3 is TGCAGTGCTAGAGATGTGGAGACCCAGTACTTC.

The J gene is TRBJ2-1, the V gene TRBV24-1, with 9 nucleotides matching TRBD1. The junction had 11 bases not matched to a gene; V was cut back by 3 bases and J by 9 bases. This CDR3 region has 16 residues. Germline CDR1 is KGHDR and CDR2 is SFDVKD. This CDR3 reads CATSDADRGWGSEQFF. The CDR3 DNA follows: TGTGCCACCAGTGATGCGGACAGGGGATGGGGCAGTGAGCAGTTCTTC.

The CDR3 DNA reads TGTGCCAGCAGCTTGGGCGGGACAGTTAACACCATATATTTT. This encodes CASSLGGTVNTIYF. V usage is TRBV7-9 and J usage is TRBJ1-3; TRBD1 agrees at 7 bases. Germline values: CDR1 SEHNR, CDR2 FQNEAQ (reference sequence). V lost 3 bases, J lost 7 bases, and 6 bases stayed unmatched. The CDR3 totals 14 residues.

The chain carries TRBV7-6 and TRBJ2-1, with D possibly matching TRBD1 (5 bases). V shed 1 base and J shed 0 bases, with 19 bases lying between them. The length of the CDR3 is 19 residues. Per germline, CDR1 SGHVS and CDR2 FNYEAQ. CDR3 residues: CASSLEQVWLESSYNEQFF. For the CDR3, the DNA is TGTGCCAGCAGCTTAGAACAGGTTTGGCTAGAGAGCTCCTACAATGAGCAGTTCTTC.